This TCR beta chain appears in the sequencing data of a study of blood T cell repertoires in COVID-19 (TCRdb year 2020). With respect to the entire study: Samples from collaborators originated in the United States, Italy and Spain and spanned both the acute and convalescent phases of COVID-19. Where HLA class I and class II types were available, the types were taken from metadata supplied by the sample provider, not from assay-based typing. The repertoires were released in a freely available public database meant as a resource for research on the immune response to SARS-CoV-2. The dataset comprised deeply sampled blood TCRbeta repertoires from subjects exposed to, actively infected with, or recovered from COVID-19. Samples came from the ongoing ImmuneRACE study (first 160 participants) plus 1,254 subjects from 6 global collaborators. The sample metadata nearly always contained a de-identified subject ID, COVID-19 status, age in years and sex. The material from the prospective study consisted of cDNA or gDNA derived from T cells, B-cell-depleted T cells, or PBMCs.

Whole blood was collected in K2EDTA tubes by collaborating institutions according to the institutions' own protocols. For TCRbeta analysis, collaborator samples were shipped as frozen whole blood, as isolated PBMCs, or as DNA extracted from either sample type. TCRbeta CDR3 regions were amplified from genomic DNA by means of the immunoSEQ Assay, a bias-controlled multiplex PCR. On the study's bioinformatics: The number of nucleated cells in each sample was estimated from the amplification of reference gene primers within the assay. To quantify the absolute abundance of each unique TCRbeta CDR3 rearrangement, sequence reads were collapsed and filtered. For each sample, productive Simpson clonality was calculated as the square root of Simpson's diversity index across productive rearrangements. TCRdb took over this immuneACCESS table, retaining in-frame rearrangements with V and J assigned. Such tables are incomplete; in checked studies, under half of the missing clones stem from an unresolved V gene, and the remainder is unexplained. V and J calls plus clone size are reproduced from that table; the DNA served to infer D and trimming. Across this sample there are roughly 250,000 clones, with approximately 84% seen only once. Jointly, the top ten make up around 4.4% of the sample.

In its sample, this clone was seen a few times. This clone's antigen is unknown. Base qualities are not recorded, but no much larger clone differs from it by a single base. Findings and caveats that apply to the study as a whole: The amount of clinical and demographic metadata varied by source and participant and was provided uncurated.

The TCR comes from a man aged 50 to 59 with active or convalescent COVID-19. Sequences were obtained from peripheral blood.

The CDR3 amino acid sequence is: CASSLAGGLGDTGELFF. The DNA sequence follows: TGTGCCAGCAGCTTAGCTGGGGGACTGGGGGACACCGGGGAGCTGTTTTTT. This chain joins TRBV7-3 to TRBJ2-2; the D gene is perhaps TRBD2, from 6 matching bases. The junction carries 16 bases between V and J, which are trimmed by 2 bases and 3 bases respectively. Inclusive of the bounding cysteine and phenylalanine, the CDR3 is 17 residues long. Only the CDR3 part of the read is kept: 51 bases, read in frame from the first base. The germline V gene gives CDR1 as SGHTA and CDR2 as FQGTGA.